The T cell receptor beta chain under discussion was sequenced for a study of blood T cells in healthy people across ages. Then a second PCR, running roughly 7 to 11 cycles, was carried out with a sample-barcoded 5' primer and a J-beta primer mix. Each CDR3 protein gets one entry after TCRdb re-called the 5' RACE reads with MiXCR. The repertoire has approximately 900,000 distinct CDR3 sequences, 25% to 35% of them found once; the top ten carry roughly 10%. This clonotype was found a few times. The sample was also reused in another study, on T cells of mothers and their children.

The receptor comes from a woman between 40 and 50 years old in good health. Input material: blood.

Here the CDR3 DNA reads TGTGCCAGCAGTTACCCAGGGGCGGGCACCGGGGAGCTGTTTTTT. It specifies CASSYPGAGTGELFF. The chain uses TRBV6-6 and TRBJ2-2; D is possibly TRBD1 (6 bases). CDR3 length equals 15 residues. From germline, CDR1 is MNHNY and CDR2 SVGAGI (reference sequence). V lost 2 bases to trimming and J lost 4 bases, with 11 bases between them.